A single sample gave rise to the 18 T cell receptor beta chains below, sequenced in a study of PD-L1 blockade in urothelial cancer. Clones were sequenced by immunoSEQ multiplex PCR, and TCRdb holds only the in-frame ones, with some missing. Among about 71,000 clones listed, roughly nine tenths were seen once. The sample was PBMCs, taken around atezolizumab (anti-PD-L1) treatment. The receptors derive from a man in his 60s with urothelial cancer.

The chain employs TRBV4-1 and TRBJ1-1, with D unclear. Germline assignment: CDR1 MGHRA and CDR2 YSYEKL. The CDR3 runs to 12 residues. V was clipped by 1 base and J by 10 bases, with 10 bases between them. CDR3 protein: CASSQVGGRAFF. In DNA form, the CDR3 reads TGCGCCAGCAGCCAAGTCGGCGGGAGAGCTTTCTTT.

The chain uses TRBV29-1 and TRBJ2-1; TRBD2 aligns across 13 bases. V lost 4 bases and J lost 7; bases outside the gene matches: 10. This CDR3 is 16 amino acids long. CDR1 is SQVTM, CDR2 ANQGSEA, per germline. The CDR3 DNA sequence: TGCAGCGTTGTACTAGCGGGGGGGTATATTAGTAATGAGCAGTTCTTC. Translating gives CSVVLAGGYISNEQFF.

This clone was picked up one time. V usage is TRBV19 and J usage is TRBJ2-4, with no clear D. In germline, CDR1 is LNHDA, CDR2 SQIVND (reference sequence). Trimming removed 5 bases at V and 0 bases at J, with 11 bases between. The CDR3 sequence is 15 residues long. CDR3 nucleotides: TGTGCCAGTAGTCCCAGGTTATTAGCCAAAAACATTCAGTACTTC. Its protein is CASSPRLLAKNIQYF.

The chain has TRBV30 and TRBJ1-2; D uncertain. CDR1 GTSNPN and CDR2 SVGIG come from the germline V gene (reference sequence). The CDR3 length is 12 residues. V was trimmed by 3 bases and J by 8 bases, leaving 13 bases between them. The DNA for the CDR3 is TGTGCCTGGAGCTTGGAGGTTGGGGGCTACACCTTC. Translation gives CAWSLEVGGYTF.

The V and J genes are TRBV9 and TRBJ1-1, with 12 bases that match TRBD1. Germline loops: CDR1 SGDLS, CDR2 YYNGEE. V lost 4 bases, J lost 1 base, and 17 bases stayed unmatched. This CDR3 is built from 20 residues. CDR3 nucleotide sequence: TGTGCCAGCAGCAAAAGTTCCGCGGGACAGGGGGCTAAGTCGAACACTGAAGCTTTCTTT. It translates to CASSKSSAGQGAKSNTEAFF. The whole variable domain, filled in from reference TRBV9 and TRBJ1-1, reads DSGVTQTPKHLITATGQRVTLRCSPRSGDLSVYWYQQSLDQGLQFLIQYYNGEERAKGNILERFSAQQFPDLHSELNLSSLELGDSALYFCASSKSSAGQGAKSNTEAFFGQGTRLTVV.

This rearrangement joins TRBV19 to TRBJ2-3; 7 bases are a match to TRBD2. CDR1 is LNHDA, CDR2 SQIVND, per germline (reference sequence). The ends lost 3 bases at V and 4 bases at J; junction bases unmatched: 1. The length of the CDR3 is 13 residues. CDR3 DNA sequence: TGTGCCAGTAGTATTCGGGGGGCAGATACGCAGTATTTT. Translation: CASSIRGADTQYF.

The chain links TRBV5-4 to TRBJ1-3; D unresolved. Germline CDR1 and CDR2: SGHNT and YYREEE (reference sequence). The CDR3 extends over 14 amino acids. V was trimmed by 5 bases and J by 4 bases, leaving 13 bases between them. The CDR3 region has the DNA TGTGCCAGCAGATCTGACCTAGCAGGAAACACCATATATTTT. Translation: CASRSDLAGNTIYF.

The V gene is TRBV7-2, the J gene TRBJ2-1; TRBD2 matches at 9 bases. The V segment lost 1 base and the J segment 7 bases; nucleotides outside the gene matches: 8. The CDR3 is 16 amino acids. Germline CDR1 reads SGHTA; CDR2 reads FQGNSA. The CDR3 DNA follows: TGTGCCAGCAGCTTAGGGCCGAGTAGCGGGAGTAATGAGCAGTTCTTC. This sequence encodes CASSLGPSSGSNEQFF.

The CDR3 DNA reads TGCGCCAGCAGCTTGGAAAGGGGTCAGCCCCAGCATTTT. Its translation: CASSLERGQPQHF. The V gene is TRBV5-1, the J gene TRBJ1-5, with a possible D match to TRBD1 (5 bases). The V end lost 0 bases, the J end lost 6 bases, and 7 bases lay between the germline ends. Germline-derived CDR1 and CDR2 are SGHRS and YFSETQ. This CDR3 spans 13 amino acids.

The chain links TRBV6-1 to TRBJ2-7; 10 nucleotides align to TRBD1. The trim removed 3 bases at V and 4 bases at J, leaving 3 bases unmatched. The CDR3 spans 14 residues. Per the germline V gene, CDR1 is MNHNS and CDR2 is SASEGT. The CDR3 spells CASSDPGQGYEQYF. The CDR3 DNA reads TGTGCCAGCAGTGACCCGGGACAGGGGTACGAGCAGTACTTC.

The chain carries TRBV7-8 and TRBJ2-2, with TRBD1 matching 9 bases. The ends lost 6 bases at V and 6 bases at J; junction bases unmatched: 5. In germline, CDR1 is SGHVS, CDR2 FQNEAQ. The CDR3 has 14 amino acids. The CDR3 region has the DNA TGTGCCAGCAGTTCACAGGGGGCATCCGGGGAGCTGTTTTTT. Protein: CASSSQGASGELFF. Complete variable domain (other parts from reference TRBV7-8 and TRBJ2-2): GAGVSQSPRYKVAKRGQDVALRCDPISGHVSLFWYQQALGQGPEFLTYFQNEAQLDKSGLPSDRFFAERPEGSVSTLKIQRTQQEDSAVYLCASSSQGASGELFFGEGSRLTVL.

This chain joins TRBV10-2 and TRBJ2-7; 9 bases fit TRBD1. Germline V gene sequence: CDR1 WSHSY, CDR2 SAAADI. J was trimmed by 1 base and V by 4 bases; bases with no gene match: 5. The CDR3 is made up of 15 amino acids. CDR3 amino acids: CASSGGGTGSYEQYF. For the CDR3, the DNA is TGCGCCAGCAGTGGAGGGGGGACAGGGTCCTACGAGCAGTACTTC.

Written as DNA, the CDR3 is TGTGCCTGGAGTGTAACCAGTTATGGCTACACCTTC. As protein: CAWSVTSYGYTF. The V and J genes are TRBV30 and TRBJ1-2; D unclear. This CDR3 is built from 12 residues. V dropped 0 bases and J dropped 5 bases, with 7 bases sitting between them. Per germline, CDR1 GTSNPN and CDR2 SVGIG (reference sequence).

The chain is built from TRBV19 and TRBJ1-1; 11 nucleotides agree with TRBD1. The CDR3 spans 15 residues. CDR1 and CDR2 from the germline V gene are LNHDA and SQIVND (reference sequence). V lost 1 base and J lost 10; bases outside the gene matches: 8. The CDR3 loop is CASSIALGQGAGAFF. The CDR3 DNA sequence: TGTGCCAGTAGTATAGCCCTTGGACAGGGGGCTGGAGCTTTCTTT.

The rearrangement joins TRBV15 to TRBJ2-7; D is unclear. From germline, CDR1 is LNHNV and CDR2 YYDKDF (reference sequence). The CDR3 contains 13 residues. V was trimmed by 1 base and J by 2 bases, leaving 6 bases between them. The CDR3 sequence: CATSRVAAYEQYF. The CDR3 DNA sequence: TGTGCCACCAGCAGAGTTGCAGCCTACGAGCAGTACTTC.

The rearrangement joins TRBV9 to TRBJ2-7, with D possibly being TRBD2 (6 bases). V was shortened by 5 bases and J by 2 bases, with 11 bases between the two germline ends. This CDR3 has 13 amino acids. Germline V lookup: CDR1 SGDLS, CDR2 YYNGEE. The CDR3 loop is CASSRDWAYEQYF. In DNA, the CDR3 is TGTGCCAGCAGTCGGGACTGGGCCTACGAGCAGTACTTC.

Notes on this clone: Other nucleotide sequences in the sample specify the same CDR3. In nucleotides, the CDR3 is TGTGCCAGTAGTAGGACAGGGCGCACTGAAGCTTTCTTT. Its translation: CASSRTGRTEAFF. The chain combines TRBV19 with TRBJ1-1, with 8 bases aligning to TRBD1. V lost 4 bases, J lost 4 bases, and 2 bases stayed unmatched. The CDR3 consists of 13 residues. In germline, CDR1 is LNHDA, CDR2 SQIVND (reference sequence).

The chain carries TRBV10-3 and TRBJ2-1; 9 nucleotides agree with TRBD2. V lost 6 bases to trimming and J lost 5 bases; unmatched junction nucleotides: 8. CDR1 is ENHRY, CDR2 SYGVKD, per germline. This CDR3 has 15 amino acids. For the CDR3, the DNA is TGTGCCATCAGCCGTCTAGCGGGGAAGAACAATGAGCAGTTCTTC. It yields the protein CAISRLAGKNNEQFF.